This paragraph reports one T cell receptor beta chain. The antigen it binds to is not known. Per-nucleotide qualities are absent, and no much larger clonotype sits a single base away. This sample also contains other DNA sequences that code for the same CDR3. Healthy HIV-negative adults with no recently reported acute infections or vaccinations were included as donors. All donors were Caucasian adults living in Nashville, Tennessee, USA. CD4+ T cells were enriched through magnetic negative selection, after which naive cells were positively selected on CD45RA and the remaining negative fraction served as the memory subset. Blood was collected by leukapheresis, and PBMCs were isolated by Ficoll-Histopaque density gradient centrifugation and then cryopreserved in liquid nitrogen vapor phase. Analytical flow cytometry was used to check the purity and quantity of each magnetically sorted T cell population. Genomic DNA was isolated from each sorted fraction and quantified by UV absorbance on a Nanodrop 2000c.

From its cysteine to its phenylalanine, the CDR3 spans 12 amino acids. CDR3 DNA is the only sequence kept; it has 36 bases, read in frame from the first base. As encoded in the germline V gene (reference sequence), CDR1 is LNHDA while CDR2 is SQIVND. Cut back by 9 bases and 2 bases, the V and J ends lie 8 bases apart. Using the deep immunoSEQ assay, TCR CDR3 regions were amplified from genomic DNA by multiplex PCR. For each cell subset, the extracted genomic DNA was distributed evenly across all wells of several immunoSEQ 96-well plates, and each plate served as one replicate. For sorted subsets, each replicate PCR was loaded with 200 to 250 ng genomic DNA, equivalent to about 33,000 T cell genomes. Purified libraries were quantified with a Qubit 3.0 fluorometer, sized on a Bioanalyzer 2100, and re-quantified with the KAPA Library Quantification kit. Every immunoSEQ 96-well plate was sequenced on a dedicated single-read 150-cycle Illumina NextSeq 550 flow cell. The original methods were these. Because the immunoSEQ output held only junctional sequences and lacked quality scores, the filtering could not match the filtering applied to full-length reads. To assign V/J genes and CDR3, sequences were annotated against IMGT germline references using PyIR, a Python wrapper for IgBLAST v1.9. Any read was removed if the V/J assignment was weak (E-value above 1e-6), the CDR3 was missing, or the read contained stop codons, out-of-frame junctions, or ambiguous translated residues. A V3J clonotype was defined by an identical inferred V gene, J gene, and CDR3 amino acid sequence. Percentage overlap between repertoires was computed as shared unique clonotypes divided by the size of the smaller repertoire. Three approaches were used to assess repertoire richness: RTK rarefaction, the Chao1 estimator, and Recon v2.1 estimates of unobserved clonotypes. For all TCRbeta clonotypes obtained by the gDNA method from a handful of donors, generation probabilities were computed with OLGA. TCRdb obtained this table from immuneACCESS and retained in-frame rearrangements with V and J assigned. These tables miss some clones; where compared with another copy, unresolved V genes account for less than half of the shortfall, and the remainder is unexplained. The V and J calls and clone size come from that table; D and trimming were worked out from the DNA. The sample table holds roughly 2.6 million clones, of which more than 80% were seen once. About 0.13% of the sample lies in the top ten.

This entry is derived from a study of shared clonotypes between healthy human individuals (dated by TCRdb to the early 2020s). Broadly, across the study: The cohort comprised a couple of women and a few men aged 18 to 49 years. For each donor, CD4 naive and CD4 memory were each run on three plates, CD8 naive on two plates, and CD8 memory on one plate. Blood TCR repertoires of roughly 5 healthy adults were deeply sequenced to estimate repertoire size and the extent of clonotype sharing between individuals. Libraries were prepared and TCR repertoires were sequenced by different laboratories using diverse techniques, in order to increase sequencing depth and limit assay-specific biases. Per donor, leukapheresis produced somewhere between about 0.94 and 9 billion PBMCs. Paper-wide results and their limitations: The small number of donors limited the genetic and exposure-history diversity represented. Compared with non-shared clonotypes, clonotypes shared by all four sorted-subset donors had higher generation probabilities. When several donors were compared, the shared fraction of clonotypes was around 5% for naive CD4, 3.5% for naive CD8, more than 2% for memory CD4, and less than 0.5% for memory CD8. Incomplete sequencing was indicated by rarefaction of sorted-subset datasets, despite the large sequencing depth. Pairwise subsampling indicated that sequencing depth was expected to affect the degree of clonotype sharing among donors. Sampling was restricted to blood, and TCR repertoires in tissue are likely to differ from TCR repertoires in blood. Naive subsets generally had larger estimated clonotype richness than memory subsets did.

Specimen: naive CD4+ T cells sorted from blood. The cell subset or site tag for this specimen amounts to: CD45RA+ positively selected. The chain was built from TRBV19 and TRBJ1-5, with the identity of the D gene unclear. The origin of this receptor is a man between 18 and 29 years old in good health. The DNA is TGTGCCAGCCGGTCGGGCAATCAGCCCCAGCATTTT. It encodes CASRSGNQPQHF.